These 5 T cell receptor beta chains share one sample of origin, sequenced in a study of OX40 agonist ivuxolimab in advanced cancers. Using immunoSEQ multiplex PCR, the repertoire was profiled, and TCRdb retains in-frame clones only, with some absent. Here the sample spans 99,000 or so clones, 85% to 95% being singletons. Sequencing used CD4+ or CD8+ T cells sorted from blood, obtained in a trial of the OX40 agonist ivuxolimab. The receptors stem from an adult with an advanced solid tumor such as melanoma, head and neck, liver or kidney cancer.

The J gene is TRBJ1-1, the V gene TRBV5-4; no reliable D call. This CDR3 region has 13 residues. V gave up 0 bases and J gave up 3 bases, with 6 bases separating them. Germline values: CDR1 SGHNT, CDR2 YYREEE (reference sequence). CDR3 nucleotide sequence: TGTGCCAGCAGCTTGGGTACGGACACTGAAGCTTTCTTT. This codes for CASSLGTDTEAFF. The variable domain in full, completed from reference TRBV5-4 and TRBJ1-1, reads ETGVTQSPTHLIKTRGQQVTLRCSSQSGHNTVSWYQQALGQGPQFIFQYYREEENGRGNFPPRFSGLQFPNYSSELNVNALELDDSALYLCASSLGTDTEAFFGQGTRLTVV.

Written as DNA, the CDR3 is TGTGCCAGCAGTTTAATCCAACAGCCCCAGCATTTT. It is translated as CASSLIQQPQHF. J is TRBJ1-5 and V is TRBV28; D unresolved. The V gene lost 2 bases and the J gene lost 7 bases, with 6 bases spanning the gap. Germline CDR1 is MDHEN and CDR2 is SYDVKM. The length of the CDR3 is 12 residues. The full variable domain, its missing parts supplied by reference TRBV28 and TRBJ1-5, is DVKVTQSSRYLVKRTGEKVFLECVQDMDHENMFWYRQDPGLGLRLIYFSYDVKMKEKGDIPEGYSVSREKKERFSLILESASTNQTSMYLCASSLIQQPQHFGDGTRLSIL.

This chain uses TRBV5-4 with TRBJ1-2; possibly TRBD1 for D (5 bases). Between the trimmed V and J ends, which lost 0 bases and 4 bases, there was a span of 13 bases. The CDR3 length is 15 residues. Per the germline V gene, CDR1 is SGHNT and CDR2 is YYREEE (reference sequence). The CDR3 loop is CASSLEPTDLYGYTF. The CDR3 DNA reads as TGTGCCAGCAGCTTGGAGCCGACAGACCTCTATGGCTACACCTTC. Full variable domain (outside the CDR3, taken from reference TRBV5-4 and TRBJ1-2): ETGVTQSPTHLIKTRGQQVTLRCSSQSGHNTVSWYQQALGQGPQFIFQYYREEENGRGNFPPRFSGLQFPNYSSELNVNALELDDSALYLCASSLEPTDLYGYTFGSGTRLTVV.

V usage is TRBV7-2 and J usage is TRBJ1-3; D is possibly TRBD1 (5 bases). With 1 base removed from V and 0 bases from J, the gap between germline ends came to 7 bases. The germline V gene has CDR1 SGHTA and CDR2 FQGNSA. This CDR3 spans 15 amino acids. The CDR3 nucleotides are TGTGCCAGCAGCTTAGAGGGACCCTCTGGAAACACCATATATTTT. Protein sequence: CASSLEGPSGNTIYF.

This chain links TRBV5-4 with TRBJ2-3; 8 bases match TRBD1. From germline, CDR1 is SGHNT and CDR2 YYREEE (reference sequence). The CDR3 is made up of 14 amino acids. V shed 6 bases and J 6 bases; nucleotides not matched to a gene: 9. This CDR3 is CASTFRQGPDTQYF. In DNA, the CDR3 is TGTGCCAGCACCTTTAGACAGGGGCCGGATACGCAGTATTTT.